These 10 T cell receptor beta chains originate from one sample sequenced in a study of read filtering for tumor transcriptome and immune sequencing. This library used approximately 390 ng RNA and molecular barcoded adaptors spanning alpha/delta and beta/gamma chains. TCRdb reanalysed the reads using MiXCR and keeps one entry per CDR3 protein. The table lists 5,800 or so distinct CDR3 sequences, roughly 20% of them singletons. Source material: a population of CD138-negative cells sorted from bone marrow. These receptors were obtained from a donor aged 40 or older with multiple myeloma.

This clonotype showed up just once. The gene calls are TRBV2 and TRBJ2-6; D might be TRBD1 (6 bases). Trimming stripped 1 base from V and 4 bases from J, with 11 bases between. The CDR3 consists of 16 residues. The germline CDR1 and CDR2 sequences are SNHLY and FYNNEI. The CDR3 DNA follows: TGTGCCAGCAGTGAAGACAGGGCCGCGGGGGCCAACGTCCTGACTTTC. Its translation: CASSEDRAAGANVLTF.

This clonotype was observed a handful of times. The chain employs TRBV30 and TRBJ2-7; D remains ambiguous. The CDR3 covers 16 residues. With 3 bases removed from V and 0 bases from J, the gap between germline ends came to 18 bases. Germline V lookup: CDR1 GTSNPN, CDR2 SVGIG (reference sequence). The CDR3 is CAWSGWTRKSSYEQYF. The CDR3 bases are TGTGCCTGGAGCGGCTGGACGCGGAAGAGCTCCTACGAGCAGTACTTC. Full variable domain (missing parts from reference TRBV30 and TRBJ2-7): SQTIHQWPATLVQPVGSPLSLECTVEGTSNPNLYWYRQAAGRGLQLLFYSVGIGQISSEVPQNLSASRPQDRQFILSSKKLLLSDSGFYLCAWSGWTRKSSYEQYFGPGTRLTVT.

CDR3 sequence (DNA): TGCGCCAGCAGCTTGCGGAGTACAAGGACTTACGAGCAGTACTTC. Translating gives CASSLRSTRTYEQYF. The chain links TRBV5-1 to TRBJ2-7; TRBD2 is a possible D gene (5 bases). V was shortened by 1 base and J by 4 bases, with 15 bases between the two germline ends. CDR1 and CDR2 (germline): SGHRS, YFSETQ. The CDR3 runs to 15 residues.

This clonotype was observed many times. V gene TRBV6-5 combines with J gene TRBJ2-5; possible D gene TRBD2, 6 bases. The CDR3 covers 13 residues. V was clipped by 2 bases and J by 5 bases, with 9 bases between them. In germline, CDR1 is MNHEY, CDR2 SVGAGI. DNA of the CDR3: TGTGCCAGCAGTTACGGAGGGGTTGAGACCCAGTACTTC. Its protein product is CASSYGGVETQYF.

This clonotype has at least ten counts. This rearrangement joins TRBV10-1 to TRBJ1-1, with D uncertain. Germline V CDR1 and CDR2: WNHNN, SYGVQD (reference sequence). This CDR3 has 15 residues. V shed 5 bases and J shed 1 base, with 14 bases lying between them. The CDR3 spells CASSRNPGRNTEAFF. CDR3 DNA sequence: TGCGCCAGCAGTAGAAACCCAGGAAGGAACACTGAAGCTTTCTTT.

Notes on this clonotype: An end of the junction differs from the germline gene, which may be a read error. The rearrangement links TRBV12-3 or TRBV12-4 to TRBJ1-4, with D uncertain. CDR3 length equals 15 residues. The CDR3 spells CASILALSGNEKLFF. The CDR3 DNA follows: TGTGCCAGCATTTTAGCACTATCGGGTAATGAAAAACTGTTTTTT.

In its sample, this clonotype was seen many times. The V and J genes are TRBV7-2 and TRBJ2-1; the match to TRBD2 covers 10 bases. The CDR3 length is 15 residues. Per the germline V gene, CDR1 is SGHTA and CDR2 is FQGNSA. Germline trimming cut 6 bases from V and 9 bases from J; bases unmatched to any gene: 11. The CDR3 coding sequence is TGTGCCAGCAGTCAAACTAGCGGGACAAGGAGTGAGCAGTTCTTC. Protein: CASSQTSGTRSEQFF.

In its sample, this clonotype is medium-sized. The chain combines TRBV20-1 with TRBJ2-7; 9 bases map to TRBD1. Looked up from germline, CDR1 is DFQATT and CDR2 is SNEGSKA (reference sequence). Trimming at V came to 6 bases and at J to 4 bases, leaving 4 bases not matched to a gene. The CDR3 length is 12 residues. The CDR3 coding sequence is TGCAGTGCAACTGACAGGGGGTACGAGCAGTACTTC. It is translated as CSATDRGYEQYF.

This sequence joins TRBV19 and TRBJ1-5, with TRBD1 identical over 7 bases. Germline-derived CDR1 and CDR2 are LNHDA and SQIVND (reference sequence). The ends lost 1 base at V and 3 bases at J; junction bases unmatched: 15. The CDR3 totals 19 residues. CDR3 coding DNA: TGTGCCAGTAGTATAGGAAAATCGGCAGGGGGAGACCCCAATCAGCCCCAGCATTTT. Translation gives CASSIGKSAGGDPNQPQHF.

This clonotype appeared a few times. Given a much more abundant clone one base away, this may be a read error. The V gene is TRBV7-6, the J gene TRBJ1-1; tentatively, D is TRBD1 (6 bases). CDR3 length: 15 amino acids. Germline CDR1 is SGHVS and CDR2 is FNYEAQ. The chain's CDR3 is CAGSLAIGGNTEAFF. CDR3 nucleotides: TGTGCCGGCAGCTTAGCGATAGGGGGGAACACTGAAGCTTTCTTT.